This TCR beta chain originates from a study of beta chain features in type 1 diabetes. As for the study in general: Regarding age, gender and cell yields, patients proved similar to healthy donors. General study results and limits: In comparison with healthy donors, patients had naive, central memory and Treg TCRB repertoires that appeared more similar. Diminished insertions and augmented deletions at VDJ junctions characterized type 1 diabetes patients. Researchers report that Type 1 diabetes patients had moderately but significantly shorter TCRB CDR3s across all four CD4+ subsets.

Sequenced material consisted of expressed TCRB transcripts (all of the isolated RNA was reverse transcribed). The protocol was immunoSEQ multiplex PCR, while the TCRdb copy is restricted to in-frame clones and leaves out a portion. The repertoire includes about 200,000 clones, roughly 10% of them detected once, and over 1% sits in the top ten. Of note for this clone: Its specificity is unknown. The same CDR3 can be traced to other DNA sequences in this sample.

Deletions cut 4 bases from V and 2 bases from J, with 10 bases between. The CDR3 is 14 residues long. Per germline, CDR1 SGHDN and CDR2 FVKESK. This receptor was obtained from a man younger than 35 in good health. J is TRBJ2-3 and V is TRBV14; D is possibly TRBD1 (5 bases). Sequencing was carried out using central memory CD4+ T cells from blood. CDR3 in amino acids: CASSPTGVTDTQYF. The CDR3 nucleotides are TGTGCCAGCAGCCCTACAGGAGTCACAGATACGCAGTATTTT.